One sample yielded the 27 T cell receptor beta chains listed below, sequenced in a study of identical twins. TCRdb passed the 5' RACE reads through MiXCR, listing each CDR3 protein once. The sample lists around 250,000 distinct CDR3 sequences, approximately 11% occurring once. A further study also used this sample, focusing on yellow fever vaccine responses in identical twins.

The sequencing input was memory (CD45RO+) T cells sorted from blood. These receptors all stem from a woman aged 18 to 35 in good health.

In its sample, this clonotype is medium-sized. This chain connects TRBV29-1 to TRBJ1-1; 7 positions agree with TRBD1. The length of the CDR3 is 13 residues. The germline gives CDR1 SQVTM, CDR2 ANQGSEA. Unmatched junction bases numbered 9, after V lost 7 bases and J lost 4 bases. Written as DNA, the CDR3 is TGCAGCGCCCGGCAGGGGGTGGGCACTGAAGCTTTCTTT. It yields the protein CSARQGVGTEAFF.

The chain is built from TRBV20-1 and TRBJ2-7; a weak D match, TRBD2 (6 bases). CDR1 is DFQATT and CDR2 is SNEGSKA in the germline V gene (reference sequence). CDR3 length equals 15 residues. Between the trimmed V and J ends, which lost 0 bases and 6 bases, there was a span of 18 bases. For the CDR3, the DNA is TGCAGTGCTAGAGATAGCGGACGCCAATCTACCGAGCAGTACTTC. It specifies CSARDSGRQSTEQYF.

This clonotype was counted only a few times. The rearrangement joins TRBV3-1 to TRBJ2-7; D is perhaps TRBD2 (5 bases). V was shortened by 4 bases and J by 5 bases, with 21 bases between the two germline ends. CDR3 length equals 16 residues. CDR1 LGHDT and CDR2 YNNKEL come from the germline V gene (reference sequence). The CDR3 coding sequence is TGTGCCAGCAGCCCCCGCTCTTGGCAACTAGTGGACGAGCAGTACTTC. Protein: CASSPRSWQLVDEQYF.

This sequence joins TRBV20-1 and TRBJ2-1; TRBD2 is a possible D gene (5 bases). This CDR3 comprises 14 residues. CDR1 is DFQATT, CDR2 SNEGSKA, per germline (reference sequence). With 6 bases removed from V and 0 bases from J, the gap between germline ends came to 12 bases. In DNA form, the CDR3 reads TGCAGTGCCCCGGACTGGAGCTCCTACAATGAGCAGTTCTTC. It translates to CSAPDWSSYNEQFF.

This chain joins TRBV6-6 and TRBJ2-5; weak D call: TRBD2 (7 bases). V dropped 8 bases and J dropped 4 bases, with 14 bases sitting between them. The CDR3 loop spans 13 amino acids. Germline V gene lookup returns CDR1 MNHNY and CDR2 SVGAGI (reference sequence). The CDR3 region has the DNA TGTGCCAGCGGGAGGGGGAAGGGAGAGACCCAGTACTTC. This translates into CASGRGKGETQYF.

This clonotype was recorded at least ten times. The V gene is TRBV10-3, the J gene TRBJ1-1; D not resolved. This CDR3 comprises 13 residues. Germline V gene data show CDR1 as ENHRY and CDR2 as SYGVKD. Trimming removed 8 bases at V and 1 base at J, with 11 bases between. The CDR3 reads CAIGNMGNTEAFF. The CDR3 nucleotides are TGTGCCATCGGAAATATGGGGAACACTGAAGCTTTCTTT.

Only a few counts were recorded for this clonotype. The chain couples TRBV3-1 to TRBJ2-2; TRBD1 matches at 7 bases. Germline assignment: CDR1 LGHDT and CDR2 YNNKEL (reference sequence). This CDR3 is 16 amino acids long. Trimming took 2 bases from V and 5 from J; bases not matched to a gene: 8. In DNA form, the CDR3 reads TGTGCCAGCAGCCAATCCGCGACAGGGTGGACCGGGGAGCTGTTTTTT. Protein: CASSQSATGWTGELFF.

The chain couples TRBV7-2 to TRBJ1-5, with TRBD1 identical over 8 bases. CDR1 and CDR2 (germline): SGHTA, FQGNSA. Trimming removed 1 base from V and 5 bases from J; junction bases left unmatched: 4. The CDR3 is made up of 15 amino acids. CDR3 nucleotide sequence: TGTGCCAGCAGCTTAGTTCCAGGGGGCTATCAGCCCCAGCATTTT. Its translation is CASSLVPGGYQPQHF.

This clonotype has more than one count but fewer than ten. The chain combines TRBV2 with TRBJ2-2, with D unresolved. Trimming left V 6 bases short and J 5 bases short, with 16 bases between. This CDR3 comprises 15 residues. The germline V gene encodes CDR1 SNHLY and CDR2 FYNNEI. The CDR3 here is CASSGGDKITGELFF. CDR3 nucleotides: TGTGCCAGCAGCGGCGGCGACAAAATTACCGGGGAGCTGTTTTTT.

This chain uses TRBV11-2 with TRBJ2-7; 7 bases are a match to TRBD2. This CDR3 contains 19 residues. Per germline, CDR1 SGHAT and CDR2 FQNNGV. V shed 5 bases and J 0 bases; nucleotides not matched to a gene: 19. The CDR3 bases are TGTGCCAGCAGCCGTTTAGGACTAGGATCCTTAGTAAGCTCCTACGAGCAGTACTTC. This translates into CASSRLGLGSLVSSYEQYF.

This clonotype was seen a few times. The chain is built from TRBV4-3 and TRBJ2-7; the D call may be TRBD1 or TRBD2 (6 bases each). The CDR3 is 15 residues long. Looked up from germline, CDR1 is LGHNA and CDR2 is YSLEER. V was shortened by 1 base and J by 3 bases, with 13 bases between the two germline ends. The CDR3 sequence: CASSQGGAGIYEQYF. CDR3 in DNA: TGCGCCAGCAGCCAAGGGGGGGCAGGGATCTACGAGCAGTACTTC.

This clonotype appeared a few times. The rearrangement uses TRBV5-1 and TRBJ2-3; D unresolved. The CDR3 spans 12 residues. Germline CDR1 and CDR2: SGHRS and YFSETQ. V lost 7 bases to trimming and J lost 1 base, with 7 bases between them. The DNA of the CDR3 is TGCGCCAGCCGGGCGGGCACAGATACGCAGTATTTT. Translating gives CASRAGTDTQYF.

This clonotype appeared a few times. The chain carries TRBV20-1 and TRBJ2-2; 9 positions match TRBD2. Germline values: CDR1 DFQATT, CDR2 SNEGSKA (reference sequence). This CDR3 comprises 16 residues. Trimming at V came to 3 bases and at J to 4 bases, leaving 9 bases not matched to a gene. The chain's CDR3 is CSASRREGLGTGELFF. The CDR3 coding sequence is TGCAGTGCTAGTAGGCGGGAGGGCCTGGGCACCGGGGAGCTGTTTTTT.

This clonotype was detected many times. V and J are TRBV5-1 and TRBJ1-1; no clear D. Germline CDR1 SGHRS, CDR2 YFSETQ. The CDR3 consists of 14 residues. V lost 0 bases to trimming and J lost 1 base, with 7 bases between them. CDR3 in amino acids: CASSLDARNTEAFF. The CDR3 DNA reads TGCGCCAGCAGCTTGGACGCAAGGAACACTGAAGCTTTCTTT.

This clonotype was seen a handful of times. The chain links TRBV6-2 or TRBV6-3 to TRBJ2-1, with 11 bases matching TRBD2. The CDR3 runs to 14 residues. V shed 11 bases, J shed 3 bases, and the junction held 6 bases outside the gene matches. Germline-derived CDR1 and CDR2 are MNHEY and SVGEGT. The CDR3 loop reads CAGGSGRDYNEQFF. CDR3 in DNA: TGTGCCGGTGGTAGCGGGAGGGACTACAATGAGCAGTTCTTC.

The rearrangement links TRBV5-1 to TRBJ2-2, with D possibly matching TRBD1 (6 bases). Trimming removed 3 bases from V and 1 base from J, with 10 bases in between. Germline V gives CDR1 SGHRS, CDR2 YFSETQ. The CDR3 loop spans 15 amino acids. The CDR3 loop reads CASSWMDRNTGELFF. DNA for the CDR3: TGCGCCAGCAGCTGGATGGACAGGAACACCGGGGAGCTGTTTTTT.

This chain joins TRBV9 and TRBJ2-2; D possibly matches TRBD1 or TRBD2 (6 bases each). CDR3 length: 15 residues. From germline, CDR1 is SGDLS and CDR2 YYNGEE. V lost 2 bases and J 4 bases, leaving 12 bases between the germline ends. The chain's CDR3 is CASSVAGHLTGELFF. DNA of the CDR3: TGTGCCAGCAGCGTGGCGGGACACCTCACCGGGGAGCTGTTTTTT.

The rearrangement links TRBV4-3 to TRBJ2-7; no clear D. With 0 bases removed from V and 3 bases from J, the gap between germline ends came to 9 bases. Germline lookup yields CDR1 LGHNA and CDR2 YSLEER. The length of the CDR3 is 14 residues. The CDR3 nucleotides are TGCGCCAGCAGCCAAGAAAACTGGGACTACGAGCAGTACTTC. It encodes CASSQENWDYEQYF.

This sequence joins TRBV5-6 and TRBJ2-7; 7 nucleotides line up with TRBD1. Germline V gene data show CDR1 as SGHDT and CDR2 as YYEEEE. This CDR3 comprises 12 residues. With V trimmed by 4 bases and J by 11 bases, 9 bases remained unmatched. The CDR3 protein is CASSATGFGEYF. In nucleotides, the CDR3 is TGTGCCAGCAGCGCGACAGGGTTCGGGGAGTACTTC. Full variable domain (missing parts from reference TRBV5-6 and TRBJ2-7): DAGVTQSPTHLIKTRGQQVTLRCSPKSGHDTVSWYQQALGQGPQFIFQYYEEEERQRGNFPDRFSGHQFPNYSSELNVNALLLGDSALYLCASSATGFGEYFGPGTRLTVT.

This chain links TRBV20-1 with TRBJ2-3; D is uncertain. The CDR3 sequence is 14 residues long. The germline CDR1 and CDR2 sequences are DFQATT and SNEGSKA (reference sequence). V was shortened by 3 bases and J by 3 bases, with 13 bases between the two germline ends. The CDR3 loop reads CSARSPLLTDTQYF. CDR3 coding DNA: TGCAGTGCTAGGTCCCCGCTGTTAACAGATACGCAGTATTTT.

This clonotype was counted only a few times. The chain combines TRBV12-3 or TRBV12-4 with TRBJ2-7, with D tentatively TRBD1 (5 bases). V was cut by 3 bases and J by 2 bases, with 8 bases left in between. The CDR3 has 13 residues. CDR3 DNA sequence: TGTGCCAGCAGTTTCCAGACAGCCTACGAGCAGTACTTC. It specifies CASSFQTAYEQYF.

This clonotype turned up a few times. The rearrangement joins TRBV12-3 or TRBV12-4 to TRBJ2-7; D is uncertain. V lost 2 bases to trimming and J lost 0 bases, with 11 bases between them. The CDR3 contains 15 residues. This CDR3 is CASSLLRASSYEQYF. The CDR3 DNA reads TGTGCCAGCAGTTTATTAAGGGCCTCCTCCTACGAGCAGTACTTC.

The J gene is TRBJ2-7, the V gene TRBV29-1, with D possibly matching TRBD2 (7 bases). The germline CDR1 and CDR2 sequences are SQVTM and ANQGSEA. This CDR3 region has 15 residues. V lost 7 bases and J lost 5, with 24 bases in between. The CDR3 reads CSAVGGSIPGDEQYF. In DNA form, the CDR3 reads TGCAGCGCGGTGGGGGGGTCGATCCCAGGGGACGAGCAGTACTTC.

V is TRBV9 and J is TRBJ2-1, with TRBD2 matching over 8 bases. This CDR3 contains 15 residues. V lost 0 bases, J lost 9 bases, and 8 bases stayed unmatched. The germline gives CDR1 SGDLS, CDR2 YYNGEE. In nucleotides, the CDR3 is TGTGCCAGCAGCGTAGGGGACCGGGGGGGAACTGAGCAGTTCTTC. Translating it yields CASSVGDRGGTEQFF.

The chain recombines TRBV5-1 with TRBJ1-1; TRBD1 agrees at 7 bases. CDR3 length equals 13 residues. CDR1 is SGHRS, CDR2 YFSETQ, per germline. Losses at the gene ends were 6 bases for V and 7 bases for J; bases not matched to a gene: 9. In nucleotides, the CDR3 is TGCGCCAGCAAATTCTCCGGGACAGTTGAAGCTTTCTTT. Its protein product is CASKFSGTVEAFF.

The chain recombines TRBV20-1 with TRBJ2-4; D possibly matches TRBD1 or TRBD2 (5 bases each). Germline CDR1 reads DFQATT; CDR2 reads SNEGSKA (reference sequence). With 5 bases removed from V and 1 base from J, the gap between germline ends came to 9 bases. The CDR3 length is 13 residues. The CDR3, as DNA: TGCAGTGCTGGCTGGGACGCCAAAAACATTCAGTACTTC. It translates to CSAGWDAKNIQYF.

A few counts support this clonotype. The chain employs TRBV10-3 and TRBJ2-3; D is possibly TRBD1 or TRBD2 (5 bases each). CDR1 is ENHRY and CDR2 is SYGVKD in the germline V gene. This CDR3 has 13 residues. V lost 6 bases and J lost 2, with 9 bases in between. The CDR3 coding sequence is TGTGCCATCAGGGGGGTTCCCACAGATACGCAGTATTTT. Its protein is CAIRGVPTDTQYF.